The 3 T cell receptor beta chains given below trace back to one sample, sequenced in a study of tumor-infiltrating lymphocytes in primary liver carcinoma. From 450 to 600 ng total RNA, TCR beta cDNA was generated with a primer in the constant region. For TCR beta, libraries were produced by three nested multiplex PCR rounds using slightly modified ARM-PCR. Investigators reported that the first two PCR rounds, at roughly 10 cycles each, used TRBV1-TRBV30 forward primers with a C-beta reverse primer. Via MiXCR, TCRdb re-called the multiplex PCR reads, giving one row per CDR3 protein. The sample includes roughly 91,000 distinct CDR3 sequences, 69% of them seen just once. The study co-extracted DNA and RNA from roughly 20-30 mg of unsorted bulk tissue. Material: liver tumor tissue from sampling region 5. The subset: tumor region T5, tumor centre. Receptor source: a woman aged 60-75 years with primary liver carcinoma and hepatitis B virus infection.

There are many counts of this clonotype. This chain links TRBV7-9 with TRBJ2-5; no firm D call. The CDR3 loop spans 13 amino acids. Deletions cut 3 bases from V and 4 bases from J, with 9 bases between. Germline V gives CDR1 SEHNR, CDR2 FQNEAQ (reference sequence). The chain's CDR3 is CASSFSSSETQYF. As DNA, the CDR3 is TGTGCCAGCAGCTTTTCCAGTTCAGAGACCCAGTACTTC.

This chain links TRBV5-1 with TRBJ2-1; D remains ambiguous. V gave up 4 bases and J gave up 3 bases, with 11 bases separating them. Germline V lookup: CDR1 SGHRS, CDR2 YFSETQ. The CDR3 covers 14 residues. The CDR3 here is CASSLLSGYNEQFF. CDR3 in DNA: TGCGCCAGCAGCCTGCTTAGTGGCTACAATGAGCAGTTCTTC. Variable domain in full (rest from reference TRBV5-1 and TRBJ2-1): KAGVTQTPRYLIKTRGQQVTLSCSPISGHRSVSWYQQTPGQGLQFLFEYFSETQRNKGNFPGRFSGRQFSNSRSEMNVSTLELGDSALYLCASSLLSGYNEQFFGPGTRLTVL.

On this clonotype: This may arise from a read error, as a much more abundant clone is one base away. DNA of the CDR3: TGCGCCAGCAGCTTCAAGCGGGAGGGGAATGTGCAGTTCTTC. Translating gives CASSFKREGNVQFF. The chain is built from TRBV5-1 and TRBJ2-1; 10 positions agree with TRBD2. The CDR3 covers 14 residues. Germline assignment: CDR1 SGHRS and CDR2 YFSETQ.